This TCR beta chain was recovered during a study of T cells after yellow fever vaccination (dated by TCRdb to between 2019 and 2020). In terms of the full investigation: Using CD3, CD45RA, CCR7 and CD95 staining, memory subsets (EM, EMRA, CM and Tscm) were sorted on a BD FACS Aria III. The SMART-Seq v4 Ultra Low Input RNA kit was used to prepare libraries from fractions with low cell numbers. To track T-cell clones before and after primary and booster YFV17D yellow fever vaccination, bulk TCR alpha and beta repertoires were sequenced longitudinally. Two healthy male donors, one aged 18 to 30 and one aged 30 to 40 years, were included in the cohort. Blood was collected at multiple timepoints before and after primary and secondary immunization, and bulk PBMC replicates and cell subsets were isolated. Sorting of memory subsets took place on days 0, 15 and 45 and at 18 months after primary vaccination, as well as on days 0, 15 and 45 after the 30-year booster. Paper-wide results and their limitations: The study included only two donors, which limits how far the findings can be generalized. Compared with the primary T-cell response, the secondary T-cell response was weaker but faster, peaking on day 5 rather than day 15. A small fraction of clonotypes showed up in both the CD4 and CD8 compartments, probably as a result of convergent recombination. Because abundant contaminating clonotypes from the bulk population could be contained in FACS-sorted repertoires, computational filtering was required. After the booster, most clones that had expanded after primary vaccination were detected again (around 96% of CD4 and around nine tenths of CD8), suggesting broad maintenance of memory. On day 0, almost all vaccine-responding clonotypes were found to be below detection in the sorted memory subsets.

V loses 8 bases of germline sequence and J loses 7 bases, and the interval between the two ends is 14 bases. The CDR3 holds 12 amino acids from the cysteine to the phenylalanine. CDR3 DNA only is kept here, 36 bases in frame from base 1. Via the germline V gene, CDR1 is MNHNS and CDR2 SASEGT. The instrument given in TCRdb is Illumina NovaSeq 6000. Synthesis of TCR cDNA relied on 5'RACE template switching, a step that introduced a universal primer site along with unique molecular identifiers. Priming of cDNA synthesis was performed from both the TCR alpha and TCR beta constant segments. Libraries were amplified in two PCR steps, with sample barcodes and sequencing adapters added in the second step. Sequencing of libraries was performed on Illumina HiSeq 2500 (2x100 bp) or NovaSeq (2x150 bp). The original methods were these. MIGEC handled demultiplexing of reads and collapsing into UMI consensus sequences, while MiXCR performed V(D)J alignment. Using edgeR on replicate PBMC samples, clonotypes were called vaccine-responding if FDR was below 0.01 and the log2 fold change was above 5 up to day 15. Each bulk clonotype received a CD4 or CD8 identity based on whether the sequenced CD4 or CD8 repertoire contained that clonotype at higher abundance. To estimate how each clone was distributed across memory phenotypes, clonotype frequencies in memory subsets were weighted by FACS-sorted cell numbers. The public reads were reprocessed in TCRdb via fastp at Q25 and MiXCR, keeping in-frame beta chains. Here each entry gathers all rows of one CDR3 protein and keeps the most common genes and DNA. These V and J calls originate from TCRdb's pipeline instead of the authors' own analysis. For this sample there are 45,000 to 75,000 distinct CDR3 sequences; approximately 6% appear just once. The ten top clones hold roughly 28% of the sample.

This clonotype was seen repeatedly, ten times or more. Base qualities are not recorded, but no much larger clone differs from it by a single base. The treatment or condition tag for this specimen amounts to: live attenuated yellow fever vaccine strain. A standard Ficoll-Paque protocol was used to isolate PBMCs from peripheral blood. For sorted memory subsets, RNA extraction was done with the RNeasy Micro Kit. The chain joins TRBV6-1 to TRBJ1-2, with the D segment identity uncertain. This receptor was obtained from a man aged 18 to 35 who received the YFV17D yellow fever vaccine. The sample here was PBMCs, either bulk or a sorted T-cell subset (CD4+, CD8+, memory, or dextramer-sorted; not recorded which), taken on the day of the yellow fever booster vaccination. The DNA reads TGTGCCAGCCGGAGACAAGTGGCTGGCTACACCTTC. This gives the protein CASRRQVAGYTF.